Listed below are T cell receptor beta chains from one sample, sequenced in a study of cytomegalovirus exposure and HLA in healthy donors. Profiled with immunoSEQ multiplex PCR; TCRdb holds only in-frame clones, not every one. Counted here are about 120,000 clones, approximately 80% occurring once; the ten biggest clones make up about 1.5%. The sequenced sample consisted of PBMCs. The receptors shown here come from a woman aged 18-35 years in good health and CMV-seronegative. Each CDR3 is given with its conserved first and last residue. The D gene is left open where the match is weak. Clone size, where shown, is once, few, many, or a class for clones that have expanded.

J gene | D gene | CDR3 length | clone size | V gene | CDR3 DNA | CDR3 protein
TRBJ2-7 | TRBD1 | 14 | NA | TRBV25-1 | TGTGCCAGCAGTGGGGACAGGGTCGTTTACGAGCAGTACTTC | CASSGDRVVYEQYF
TRBJ1-2 | NA | 14 | NA | TRBV6-5 | TGTGCCAGCAGTTCGTTCGACAGCCCGACCGGCTACACCTTC | CASSSFDSPTGYTF
TRBJ1-1 | NA | 13 | NA | TRBV10-2 | TGCGCCAGCAGTGAGACAGTGAACACTGAAGCTTTCTTT | CASSETVNTEAFF
TRBJ2-7 | NA | 13 | NA | TRBV7-9 | TGTGCCAGCAGCGAGAGAACCAGGTACGAGCAGTACTTC | CASSERTRYEQYF
TRBJ1-4 | NA | 13 | NA | TRBV6-5 | TGTGCCAGCAGGTCGGGTACTAATGAAAAACTGTTTTTT | CASRSGTNEKLFF
TRBJ1-5 | NA | 16 | NA | TRBV6-5 | TGTGCCAGCAGTTACTCATCAGGGGCATCAAACCAGCCCCAGCATTTT | CASSYSSGASNQPQHF
TRBJ2-7 | NA | 12 | NA | TRBV7-8 | TGTGCCAGTGGCCGACGGGGAATCGAGCAGTACTTC | CASGRRGIEQYF
TRBJ1-1 | NA | 14 | NA | TRBV5-1 | TGCGCCAGCAGCTTGGAGTACAGGAACACTGAAGCTTTCTTT | CASSLEYRNTEAFF
TRBJ1-5 | TRBD1 | 15 | NA | TRBV12-5 | TGTGCTAGTGCCCCAGACAGGGCGAGCAATCAGCCCCAGCATTTT | CASAPDRASNQPQHF
TRBJ2-5 | NA | 16 | NA | TRBV6-5 | TGTGCCAGCAGTTACCCCCGAGGACACGCAAAAGAGACCCAGTACTTC | CASSYPRGHAKETQYF
TRBJ1-2 | NA | 18 | NA | TRBV4-3 | TGCGCCAGCAGCCAAGATTACGAGAGGAACGGGAAGAACTATGGCTACACCTTC | CASSQDYERNGKNYGYTF
TRBJ2-7 | NA | 16 | few | TRBV5-6 | TGTGCCAGCAGTCAAAACGGCGGGCCTCCCTCCTACGAGCAGTACTTC | CASSQNGGPPSYEQYF
TRBJ2-7 | NA | 13 | NA | TRBV15 | TGTGCCACCAGCAGAGATGGAGGCTACGAGCAGTACTTC | CATSRDGGYEQYF
TRBJ1-6 | NA | 13 | NA | TRBV6-5 | TGTGCCAGCACGGGTTCCCCTAATTCACCCCTCCACTTT | CASTGSPNSPLHF
TRBJ2-5 | TRBD2 | 17 | NA | TRBV28 | TGTGCCGTGGGTCGTCTAGCGGGAGCGGTGAGCCAAGAGACCCAGTACTTC | CAVGRLAGAVSQETQYF
TRBJ2-3 | NA | 16 | once | TRBV19 | TGTGCCAGTAGTATAGATTCGGAGACCCTCACAGATACGCAGTATTTT | CASSIDSETLTDTQYF
TRBJ1-2 | TRBD1 | 14 | NA | TRBV27 | TGTGCCAGCAGTTTATGGGACAGGGGGGACGGCTACACCTTC | CASSLWDRGDGYTF
TRBJ1-1 | NA | 14 | NA | TRBV7-5 | TGTGCCAGAAGCTTAGGCTATACCGACACTGAAGCTTTCTTT | CARSLGYTDTEAFF
TRBJ1-5 | NA | 15 | once | TRBV5-1 | TGCGCCAGCAGCTTCTCCGGGGGTCCCTATCAGCCCCAGCATTTT | CASSFSGGPYQPQHF
TRBJ2-4 | TRBD1 | 14 | NA | TRBV7-2 | TGTGCCAGCACCATAACGACAGGGGGAGACAGTCAGTACTTC | CASTITTGGDSQYF